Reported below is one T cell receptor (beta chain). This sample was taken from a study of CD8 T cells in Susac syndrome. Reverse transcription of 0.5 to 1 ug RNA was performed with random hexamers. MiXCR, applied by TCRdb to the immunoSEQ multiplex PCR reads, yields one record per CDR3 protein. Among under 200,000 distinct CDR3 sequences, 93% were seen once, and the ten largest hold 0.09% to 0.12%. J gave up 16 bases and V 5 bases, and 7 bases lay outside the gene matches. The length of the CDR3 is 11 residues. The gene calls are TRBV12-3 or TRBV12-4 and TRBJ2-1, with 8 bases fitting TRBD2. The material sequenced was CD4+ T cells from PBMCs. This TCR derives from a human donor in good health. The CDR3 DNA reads TGTGCCAGCAGTACCGGGGGGGGGAAATTCTTC. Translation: CASSTGGGKFF.